This T cell receptor beta chain was sequenced during a study of radiation and T cells in renal cell carcinoma. Points from the study as a whole: Pretreatment tumor biopsies were lacking, so baseline clonotypes are unknown. From baseline, blood top tumor clonotypes peaked at 2 weeks post-radiation.

V was clipped by 0 bases and J by 5 bases, with 12 bases between them. Germline CDR1 and CDR2: SGHDT and YYEEEE. The CDR3 sequence is 15 residues long. As concerns this clone: Its specificity is unknown.

TCRdb's table, derived via immunoSEQ multiplex PCR, lists solely in-frame clones and lacks some. The sample lists 100,000 to 150,000 clones, around 80% occurring once. Time point described: blood 2 weeks post-SBRT. Treatment: 15 Gy SBRT to primary tumor, nephrectomy 4 weeks later. After SBRT, blood was collected at 2 and 4 weeks, plus baseline. The tumor was a clear cell renal cell carcinoma. Source: blood, taken from a patient whose treatment included radiotherapy and nephrectomy. The origin of this receptor is a man between 50 and 59 years old with renal cell carcinoma. This chain uses TRBV5-6 with TRBJ2-1; either TRBD1 or TRBD2 may fit D (6 bases each). Here the CDR3 DNA reads TGTGCCAGCAGCTTGGCGGAGGGGGTCGACAATGAGCAGTTCTTC. Amino acid sequence: CASSLAEGVDNEQFF.